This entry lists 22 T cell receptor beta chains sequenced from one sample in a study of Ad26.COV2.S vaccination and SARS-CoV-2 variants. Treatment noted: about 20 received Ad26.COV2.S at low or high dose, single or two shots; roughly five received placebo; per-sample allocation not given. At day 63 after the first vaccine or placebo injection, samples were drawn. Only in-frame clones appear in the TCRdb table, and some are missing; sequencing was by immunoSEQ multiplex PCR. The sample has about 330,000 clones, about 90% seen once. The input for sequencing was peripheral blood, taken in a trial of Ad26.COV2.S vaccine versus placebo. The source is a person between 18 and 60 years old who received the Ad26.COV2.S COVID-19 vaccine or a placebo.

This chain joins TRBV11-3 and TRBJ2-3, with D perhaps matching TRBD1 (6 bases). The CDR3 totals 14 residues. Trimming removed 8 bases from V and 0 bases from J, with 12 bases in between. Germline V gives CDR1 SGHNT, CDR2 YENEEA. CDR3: CASQGHASTDTQYF. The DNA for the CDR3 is TGTGCCAGCCAGGGACATGCTAGCACAGATACGCAGTATTTT.

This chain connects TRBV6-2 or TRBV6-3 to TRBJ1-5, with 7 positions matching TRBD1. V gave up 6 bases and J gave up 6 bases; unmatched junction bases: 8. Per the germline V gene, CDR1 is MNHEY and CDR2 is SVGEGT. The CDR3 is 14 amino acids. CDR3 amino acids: CASSRGVEGQPQHF. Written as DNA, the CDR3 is TGTGCCAGCAGCAGGGGGGTCGAAGGTCAGCCCCAGCATTTT.

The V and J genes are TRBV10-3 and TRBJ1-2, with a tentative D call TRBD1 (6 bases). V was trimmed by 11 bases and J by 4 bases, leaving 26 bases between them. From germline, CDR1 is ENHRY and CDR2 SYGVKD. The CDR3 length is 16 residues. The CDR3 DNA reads TGTGCCCAACGACCGGGGGGCAAATCATCCGGCTATGGCTACACCTTC. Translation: CAQRPGGKSSGYGYTF.

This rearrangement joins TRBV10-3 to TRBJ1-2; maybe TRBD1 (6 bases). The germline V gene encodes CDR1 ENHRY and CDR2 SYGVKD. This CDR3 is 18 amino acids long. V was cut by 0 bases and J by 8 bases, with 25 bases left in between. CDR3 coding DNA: TGTGCCATCAGTGAGTCGTTGTTGGAGACCCCCATCGGGGGCGGCTACACCTTC. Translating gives CAISESLLETPIGGGYTF.

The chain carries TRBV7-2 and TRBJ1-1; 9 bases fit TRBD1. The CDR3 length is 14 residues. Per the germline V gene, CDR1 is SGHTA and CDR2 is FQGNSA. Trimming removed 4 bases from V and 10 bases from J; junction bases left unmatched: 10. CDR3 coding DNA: TGTGCCAGCAGCTCCCTGGGACAGGGTCGCAGAGCTTTCTTT. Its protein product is CASSSLGQGRRAFF.

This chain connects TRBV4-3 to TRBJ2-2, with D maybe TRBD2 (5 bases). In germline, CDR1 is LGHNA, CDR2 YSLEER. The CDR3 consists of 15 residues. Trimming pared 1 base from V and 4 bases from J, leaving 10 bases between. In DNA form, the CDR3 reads TGCGCCAGCAGCCAAGTCGCGGGCAGCACCGGGGAGCTGTTTTTT. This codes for CASSQVAGSTGELFF.

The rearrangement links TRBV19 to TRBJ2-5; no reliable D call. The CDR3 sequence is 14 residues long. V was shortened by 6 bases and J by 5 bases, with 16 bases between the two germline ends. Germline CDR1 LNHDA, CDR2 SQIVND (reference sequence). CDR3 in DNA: TGTGCCAGTAGCCGTGTCGTGGGGTCGGAGACCCAGTACTTC. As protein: CASSRVVGSETQYF. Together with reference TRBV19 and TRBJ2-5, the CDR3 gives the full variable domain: DGGITQSPKYLFRKEGQNVTLSCEQNLNHDAMYWYRQDPGQGLRLIYYSQIVNDFQKGDIAEGYSVSREKKESFPLTVTSAQKNPTAFYLCASSRVVGSETQYFGPGTRLLVL.

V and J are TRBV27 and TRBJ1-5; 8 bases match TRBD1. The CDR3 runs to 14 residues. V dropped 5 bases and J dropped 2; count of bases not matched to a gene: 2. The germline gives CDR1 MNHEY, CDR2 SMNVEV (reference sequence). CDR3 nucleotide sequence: TGTGCCAGCAGTCCGACAGGGGGCAATCAGCCCCAGCATTTT. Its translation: CASSPTGGNQPQHF.

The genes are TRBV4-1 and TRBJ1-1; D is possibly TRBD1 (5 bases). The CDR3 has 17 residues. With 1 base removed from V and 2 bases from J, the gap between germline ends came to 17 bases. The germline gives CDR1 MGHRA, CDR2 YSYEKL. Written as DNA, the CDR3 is TGCGCCAGCAGCCAAGCGCATGGGGCTCTTACTAACACTGAAGCTTTCTTT. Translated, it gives CASSQAHGALTNTEAFF.

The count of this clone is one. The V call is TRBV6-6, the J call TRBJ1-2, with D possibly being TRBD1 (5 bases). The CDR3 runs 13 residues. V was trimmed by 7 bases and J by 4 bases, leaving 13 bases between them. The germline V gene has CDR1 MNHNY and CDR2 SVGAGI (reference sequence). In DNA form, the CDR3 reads TGTGCCAGCACCAGGGCATGGACCTATGGCTACACCTTC. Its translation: CASTRAWTYGYTF.

For the CDR3, the DNA is TGTGCCAGCAGCCTCACAGATACGCAGTATTTT. Translating gives CASSLTDTQYF. The genes are TRBV25-1 and TRBJ2-3; D unclear. The germline gives CDR1 MGHDK, CDR2 SYGVNS. This CDR3 contains 11 residues. V dropped 6 bases and J dropped 2 bases, with 3 bases sitting between them.

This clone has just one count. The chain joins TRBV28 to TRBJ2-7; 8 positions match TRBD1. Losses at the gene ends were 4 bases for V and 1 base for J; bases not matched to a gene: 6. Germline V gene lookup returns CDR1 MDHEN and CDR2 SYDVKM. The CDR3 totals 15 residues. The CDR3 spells CASSSRQGNSYEQYF. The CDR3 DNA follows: TGTGCCAGCAGTTCTAGACAGGGGAATTCCTACGAGCAGTACTTC.

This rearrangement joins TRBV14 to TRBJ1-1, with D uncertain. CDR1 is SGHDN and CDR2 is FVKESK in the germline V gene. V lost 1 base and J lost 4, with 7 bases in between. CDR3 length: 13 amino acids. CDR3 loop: CASSQGHLTEAFF. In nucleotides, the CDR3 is TGTGCCAGCAGCCAAGGACATCTCACTGAAGCTTTCTTT.

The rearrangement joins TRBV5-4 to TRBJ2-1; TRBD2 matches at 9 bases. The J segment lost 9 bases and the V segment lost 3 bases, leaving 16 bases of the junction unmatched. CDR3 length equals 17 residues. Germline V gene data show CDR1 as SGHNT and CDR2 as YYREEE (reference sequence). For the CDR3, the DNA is TGTGCCAGCAGCTCTTTAGCGGGGGCCGCTTTTCTCGGTGAGCAGTTCTTC. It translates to CASSSLAGAAFLGEQFF.

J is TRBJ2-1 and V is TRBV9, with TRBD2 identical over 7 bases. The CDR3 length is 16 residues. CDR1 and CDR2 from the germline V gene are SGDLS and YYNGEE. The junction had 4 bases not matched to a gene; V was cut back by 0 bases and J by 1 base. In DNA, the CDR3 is TGTGCCAGCAGCGTAGGTCCAGCGGGGTCCTACAATGAGCAGTTCTTC. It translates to CASSVGPAGSYNEQFF.

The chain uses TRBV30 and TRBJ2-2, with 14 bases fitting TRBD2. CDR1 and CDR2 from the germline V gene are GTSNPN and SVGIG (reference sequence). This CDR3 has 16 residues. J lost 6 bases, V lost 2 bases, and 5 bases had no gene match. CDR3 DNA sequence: TGTGCCTGGAGTCGAGGGACTAGCGGGAGTGCCGGGGAGCTGTTTTTT. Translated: CAWSRGTSGSAGELFF.

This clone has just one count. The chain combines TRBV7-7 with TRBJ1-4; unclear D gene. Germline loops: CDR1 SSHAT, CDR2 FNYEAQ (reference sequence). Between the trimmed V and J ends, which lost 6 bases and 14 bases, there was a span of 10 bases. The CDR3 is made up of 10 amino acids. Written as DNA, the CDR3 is TGTGCCAGCAGGGCCCTTAATCTGTTTTTT. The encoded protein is CASRALNLFF.

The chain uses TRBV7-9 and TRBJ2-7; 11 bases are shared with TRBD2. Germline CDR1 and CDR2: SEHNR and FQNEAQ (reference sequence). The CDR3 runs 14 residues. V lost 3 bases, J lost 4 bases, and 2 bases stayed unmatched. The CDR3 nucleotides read TGTGCCAGCAGCTTCCTAGCGGGGGGATACGAGCAGTACTTC. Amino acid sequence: CASSFLAGGYEQYF.

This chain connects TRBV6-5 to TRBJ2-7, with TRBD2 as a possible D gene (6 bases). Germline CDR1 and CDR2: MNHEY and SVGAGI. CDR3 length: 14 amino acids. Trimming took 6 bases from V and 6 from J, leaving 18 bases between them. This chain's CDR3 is CASSGGMGGAEQYV. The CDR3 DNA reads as TGTGCCAGCAGCGGAGGTATGGGGGGTGCCGAGCAGTACGTC.

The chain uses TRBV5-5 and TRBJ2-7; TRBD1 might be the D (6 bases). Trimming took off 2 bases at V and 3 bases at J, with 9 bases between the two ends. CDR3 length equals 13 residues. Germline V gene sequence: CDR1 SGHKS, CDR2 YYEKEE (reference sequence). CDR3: CASSFRTVYEQYF. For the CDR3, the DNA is TGTGCCAGCAGCTTTCGGACAGTCTACGAGCAGTACTTC. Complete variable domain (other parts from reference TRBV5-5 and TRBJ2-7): DAGVTQSPTHLIKTRGQQVTLRCSPISGHKSVSWYQQVLGQGPQFIFQYYEKEERGRGNFPDRFSARQFPNYSSELNVNALLLGDSALYLCASSFRTVYEQYFGPGTRLTVT.

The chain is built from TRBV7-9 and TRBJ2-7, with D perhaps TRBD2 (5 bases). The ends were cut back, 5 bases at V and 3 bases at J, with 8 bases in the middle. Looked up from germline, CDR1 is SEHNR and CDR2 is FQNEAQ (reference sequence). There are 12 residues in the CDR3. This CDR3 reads CASSRSGYEQYV. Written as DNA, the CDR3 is TGTGCCAGCAGCAGGAGCGGCTACGAGCAGTACGTC.

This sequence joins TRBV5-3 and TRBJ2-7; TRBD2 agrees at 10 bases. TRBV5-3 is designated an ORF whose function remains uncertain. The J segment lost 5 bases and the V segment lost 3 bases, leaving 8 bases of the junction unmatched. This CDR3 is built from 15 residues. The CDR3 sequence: CARSYGLADPHEQYF. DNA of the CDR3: TGTGCCAGAAGCTATGGACTAGCGGATCCCCACGAGCAGTACTTC.